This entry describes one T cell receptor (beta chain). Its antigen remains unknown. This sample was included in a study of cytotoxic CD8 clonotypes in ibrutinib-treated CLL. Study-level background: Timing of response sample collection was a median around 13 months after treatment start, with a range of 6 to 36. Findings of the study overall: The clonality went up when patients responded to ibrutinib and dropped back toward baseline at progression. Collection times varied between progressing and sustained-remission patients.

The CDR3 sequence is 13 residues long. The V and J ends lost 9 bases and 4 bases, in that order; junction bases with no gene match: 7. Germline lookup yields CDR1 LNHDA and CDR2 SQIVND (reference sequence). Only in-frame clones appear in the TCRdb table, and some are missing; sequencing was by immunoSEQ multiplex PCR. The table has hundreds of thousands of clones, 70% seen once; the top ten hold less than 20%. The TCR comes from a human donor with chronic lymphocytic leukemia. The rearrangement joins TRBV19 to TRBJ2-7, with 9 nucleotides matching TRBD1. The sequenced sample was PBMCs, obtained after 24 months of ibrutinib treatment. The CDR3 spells CASMSQGAYEQYF. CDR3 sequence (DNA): TGTGCCAGCATGTCACAGGGGGCGTACGAGCAGTACTTC.